The rows below give T cell receptor beta chains drawn from one sample of a study of cytomegalovirus exposure and HLA in healthy donors. Assay: immunoSEQ multiplex PCR; the TCRdb copy retains only in-frame clones and omits some. The sample lists fewer than 200,000 clones; around a tenth were seen once. The sample consisted of PBMCs. These receptor sequences come from a young woman in good health and CMV-seropositive. Each CDR3 is given with its conserved first and last residue. The D gene is left open where the match is weak. The size of a clone is reported for some rows only, either as once, few or many, or as a class for expanded clones.

v_call: TRBV4-1; clone_size: .; j_call: TRBJ2-7; d_call: .; cdr3_nt: TGCGCCAGCAGCCAAGAAGTGGGCGGGAACCGCGGCTACGAGCAGTACTTC; cdr3_aa: CASSQEVGGNRGYEQYF
v_call: TRBV5-1; clone_size: few; j_call: TRBJ2-1; d_call: TRBD2; cdr3_nt: TGCGCCAGCAGCTTGGTTAGCGGGAGTAGGAATGAGCAGTTCTTC; cdr3_aa: CASSLVSGSRNEQFF
v_call: TRBV6-1; clone_size: many; j_call: TRBJ1-5; d_call: TRBD1; cdr3_nt: TGTGCCAGCAGTGAGAACAGGGGACCTCAGCCCCAGCATTTT; cdr3_aa: CASSENRGPQPQHF
v_call: TRBV18; clone_size: .; j_call: TRBJ1-4; d_call: .; cdr3_nt: TGTGCCAGCTCACCACGGGGGGAGTTTAGCGAAAAACTGTTTTTT; cdr3_aa: CASSPRGEFSEKLFF
v_call: TRBV9; clone_size: few; j_call: TRBJ2-7; d_call: .; cdr3_nt: TGTGCCAGCAACGACATCGGATTCGCCTCGGAGCAGTACTTC; cdr3_aa: CASNDIGFASEQYF
v_call: TRBV2; clone_size: .; j_call: TRBJ2-1; d_call: .; cdr3_nt: TGTGCCAGCATCATGGGGGGTATGTGGTACAATGAGCAGTTCTTC; cdr3_aa: CASIMGGMWYNEQFF
v_call: TRBV5-1; clone_size: few; j_call: TRBJ2-3; d_call: .; cdr3_nt: TGCGCCAGCAGCTTGTTGGGCGGGAACACAGATACGCAGTATTTT; cdr3_aa: CASSLLGGNTDTQYF
v_call: TRBV5-1; clone_size: few; j_call: TRBJ1-1; d_call: .; cdr3_nt: TGCGCCAGCAGCTCCCAGGGCACTGAAGCTTTCTTT; cdr3_aa: CASSSQGTEAFF
v_call: TRBV30; clone_size: .; j_call: TRBJ2-3; d_call: .; cdr3_nt: TGTGCCTGGAGTGGCGGGCACACAGATACGCAGTATTTT; cdr3_aa: CAWSGGHTDTQYF
v_call: TRBV15; clone_size: few; j_call: TRBJ1-2; d_call: TRBD1; cdr3_nt: TGTGCCACCAGCAGACCCTCGACAGGGGGATACTATGGCTACACCTTC; cdr3_aa: CATSRPSTGGYYGYTF
v_call: TRBV9; clone_size: few; j_call: TRBJ2-7; d_call: TRBD1; cdr3_nt: TGTGCCAGCAGCGCCAACCGGGACAGGGGAGGCCACGAGCAGTACTTC; cdr3_aa: CASSANRDRGGHEQYF
v_call: TRBV4-1; clone_size: few; j_call: TRBJ2-5; d_call: TRBD2; cdr3_nt: TGCGCCAGCAAAAGGGGGGGGTCTAGCGGGCAAGAGACCCAGTACTTC; cdr3_aa: CASKRGGSSGQETQYF
v_call: TRBV27; clone_size: .; j_call: TRBJ2-1; d_call: TRBD2; cdr3_nt: TGTGCCAGCAGTTCGGCCCTCCCGGGACTACGTAAGCAGTTCTTC; cdr3_aa: CASSSALPGLRKQFF
v_call: TRBV5-6; clone_size: .; j_call: TRBJ1-5; d_call: TRBD1; cdr3_nt: TGTGCCAGCAGCTCAACGGGACAGGGGAGCAATCAGCCCCAGCATTTT; cdr3_aa: CASSSTGQGSNQPQHF
v_call: TRBV5-4; clone_size: .; j_call: TRBJ2-5; d_call: .; cdr3_nt: TGTGCCAGCAGCTTGGAGGTGACAGTGGAGACCCAGTACTTC; cdr3_aa: CASSLEVTVETQYF
v_call: TRBV2; clone_size: .; j_call: TRBJ1-3; d_call: .; cdr3_nt: TGTGCCAGCAGTCCCGGGTCCTCACGCGGAAACACCATATATTTT; cdr3_aa: CASSPGSSRGNTIYF